The entry that follows covers one T cell receptor (beta chain) sequence. No antigen is known for it. In terms of origin and age, donors were healthy Caucasian individuals from Russia aged 6 to 90. This specimen comes from a study of blood T cells in healthy people across ages. Through a sample-barcoded 5' primer and a J-beta primer mix, a second PCR was run for roughly 6 to 11 cycles. Every molecule of cDNA carried a tag from a template-switch adaptor with 12 random nucleotides. TCRdb recomputed calls from the 5' RACE reads with MiXCR, one row per CDR3 protein. The sample consists of 1.5 million to 2 million distinct CDR3 sequences, about two fifths of them appearing once. Trimming shortened V by 6 bases and J by 1 base, and 18 bases separated the two germline ends. Germline CDR1 and CDR2: MNHEY and SVGEGT. This CDR3 is 16 amino acids long. Overall study results and limits: Diversity of TCR beta per million T cells declined in a roughly linear way with age.

This chain joins TRBV6-2 or TRBV6-3 and TRBJ2-5; the D gene is possibly TRBD1 (6 bases). The sequencing sample was made of blood. This clonotype was obtained from a human donor in good health. CDR3 amino acids: CASSSRRTAIQETQYF. The CDR3 nucleotides read TGTGCCAGCAGCTCCAGAAGGACAGCGATCCAAGAGACCCAGTACTTC.